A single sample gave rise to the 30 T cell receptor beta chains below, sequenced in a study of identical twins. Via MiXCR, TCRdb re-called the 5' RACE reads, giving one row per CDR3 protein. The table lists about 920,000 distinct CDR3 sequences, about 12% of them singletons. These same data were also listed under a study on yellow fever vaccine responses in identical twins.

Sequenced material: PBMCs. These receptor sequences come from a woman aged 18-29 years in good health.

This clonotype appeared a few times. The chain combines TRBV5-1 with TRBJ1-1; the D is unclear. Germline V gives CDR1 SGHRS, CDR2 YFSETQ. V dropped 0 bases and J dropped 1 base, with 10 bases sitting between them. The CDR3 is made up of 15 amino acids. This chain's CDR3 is CASSLGAQQNTEAFF. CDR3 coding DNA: TGCGCCAGCAGCTTGGGTGCACAGCAGAACACTGAAGCTTTCTTT.

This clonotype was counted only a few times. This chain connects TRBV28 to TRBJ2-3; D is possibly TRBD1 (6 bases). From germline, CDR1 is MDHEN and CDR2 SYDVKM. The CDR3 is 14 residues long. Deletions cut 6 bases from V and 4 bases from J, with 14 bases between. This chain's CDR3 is CASSHPRQADTQYF. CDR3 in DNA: TGTGCCAGCAGCCACCCCCGACAGGCAGATACGCAGTATTTT. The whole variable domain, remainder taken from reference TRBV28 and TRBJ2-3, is DVKVTQSSRYLVKRTGEKVFLECVQDMDHENMFWYRQDPGLGLRLIYFSYDVKMKEKGDIPEGYSVSREKKERFSLILESASTNQTSMYLCASSHPRQADTQYFGPGTRLTVL.

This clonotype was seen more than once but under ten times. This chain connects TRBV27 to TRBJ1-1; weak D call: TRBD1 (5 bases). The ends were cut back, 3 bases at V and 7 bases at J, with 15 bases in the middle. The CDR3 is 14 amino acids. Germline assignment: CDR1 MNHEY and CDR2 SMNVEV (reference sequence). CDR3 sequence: CASSFRGQNSEAFF. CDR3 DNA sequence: TGTGCCAGCAGTTTTCGGGGCCAAAATAGTGAAGCTTTCTTT.

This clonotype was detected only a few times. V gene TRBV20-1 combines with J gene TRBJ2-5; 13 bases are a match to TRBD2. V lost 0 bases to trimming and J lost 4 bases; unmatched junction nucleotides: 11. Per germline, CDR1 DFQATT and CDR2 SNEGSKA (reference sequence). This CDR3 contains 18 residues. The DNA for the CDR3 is TGCAGTGCTAGAGATGGACTAGCGGGAGCGGTAATGCGAGAGACCCAGTACTTC. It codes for CSARDGLAGAVMRETQYF.

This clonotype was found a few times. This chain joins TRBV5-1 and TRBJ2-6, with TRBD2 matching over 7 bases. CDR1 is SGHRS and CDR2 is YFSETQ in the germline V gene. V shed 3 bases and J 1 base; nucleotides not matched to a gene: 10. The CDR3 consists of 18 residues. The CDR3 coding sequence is TGCGCCAGCAGCTCGACCCCTCAGGGAGGGTCTGGGGCCAACGTCCTGACTTTC. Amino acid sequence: CASSSTPQGGSGANVLTF.

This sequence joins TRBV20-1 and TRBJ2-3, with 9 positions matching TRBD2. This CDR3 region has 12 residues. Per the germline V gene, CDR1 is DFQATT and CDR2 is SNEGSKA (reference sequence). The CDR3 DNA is TGCAGATTAGCGGGAGGCACAGATACGCAGTATTTT. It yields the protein CRLAGGTDTQYF.

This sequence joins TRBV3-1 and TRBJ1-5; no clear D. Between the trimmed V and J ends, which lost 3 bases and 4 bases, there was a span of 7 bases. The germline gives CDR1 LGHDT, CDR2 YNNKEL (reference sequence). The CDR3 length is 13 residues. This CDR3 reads CASSHGINQPQHF. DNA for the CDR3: TGTGCCAGCAGCCACGGGATAAATCAGCCCCAGCATTTT.

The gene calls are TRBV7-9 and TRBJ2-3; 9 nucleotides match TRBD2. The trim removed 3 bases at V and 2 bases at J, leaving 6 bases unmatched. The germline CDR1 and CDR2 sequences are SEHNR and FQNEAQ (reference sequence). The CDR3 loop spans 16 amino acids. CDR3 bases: TGTGCCAGCAGCTTCCCGAGCGGGAGGTACACAGATACGCAGTATTTT. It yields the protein CASSFPSGRYTDTQYF.

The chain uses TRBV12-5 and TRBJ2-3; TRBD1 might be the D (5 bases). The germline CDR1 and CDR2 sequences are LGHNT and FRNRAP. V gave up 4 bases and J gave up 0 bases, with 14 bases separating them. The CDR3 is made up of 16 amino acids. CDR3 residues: CASGSSQAPSTDTQYF. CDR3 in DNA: TGTGCTAGTGGTTCCTCACAGGCGCCTAGCACAGATACGCAGTATTTT.

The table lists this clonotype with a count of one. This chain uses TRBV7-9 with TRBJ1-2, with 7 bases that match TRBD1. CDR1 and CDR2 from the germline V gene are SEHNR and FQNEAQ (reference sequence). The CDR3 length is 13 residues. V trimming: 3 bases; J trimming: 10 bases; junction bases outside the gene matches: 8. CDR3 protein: CASSLMDRSIYTF. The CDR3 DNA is TGTGCCAGCAGCTTGATGGACAGGTCCATCTACACCTTC.

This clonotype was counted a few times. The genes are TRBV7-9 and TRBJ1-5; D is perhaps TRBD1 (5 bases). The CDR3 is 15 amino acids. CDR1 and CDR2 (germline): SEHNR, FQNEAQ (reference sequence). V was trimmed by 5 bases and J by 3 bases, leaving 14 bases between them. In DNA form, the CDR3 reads TGTGCCAGCAGCCCGGGGGGATCGGACAATCAGCCCCAGCATTTT. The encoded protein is CASSPGGSDNQPQHF.

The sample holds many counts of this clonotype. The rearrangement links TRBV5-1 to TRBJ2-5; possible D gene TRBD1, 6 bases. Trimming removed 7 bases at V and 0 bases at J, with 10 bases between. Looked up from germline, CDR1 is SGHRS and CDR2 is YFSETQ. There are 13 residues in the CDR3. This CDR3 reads CASGTWNQETQYF. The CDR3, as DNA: TGCGCCAGCGGGACATGGAACCAAGAGACCCAGTACTTC.

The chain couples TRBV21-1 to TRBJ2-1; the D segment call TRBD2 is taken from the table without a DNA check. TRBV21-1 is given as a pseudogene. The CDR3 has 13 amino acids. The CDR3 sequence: CASGSGNRIEQFF. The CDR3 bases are TGTGCCAGCGGTAGCGGGAATCGGATTGAGCAGTTCTTC.

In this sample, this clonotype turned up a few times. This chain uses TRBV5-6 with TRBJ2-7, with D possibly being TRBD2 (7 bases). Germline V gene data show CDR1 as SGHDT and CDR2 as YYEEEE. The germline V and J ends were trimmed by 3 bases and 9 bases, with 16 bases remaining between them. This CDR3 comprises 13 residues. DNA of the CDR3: TGTGCCAGCAGCTGGCGTGGGGGGGCGGCGCAGTACTTC. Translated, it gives CASSWRGGAAQYF.

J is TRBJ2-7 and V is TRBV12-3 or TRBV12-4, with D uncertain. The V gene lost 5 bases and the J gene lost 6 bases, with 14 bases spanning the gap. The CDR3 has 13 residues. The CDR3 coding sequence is TGTGCCAGCAGTCTGTCAGCCTGGGGCGAGCAGTACGTC. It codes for CASSLSAWGEQYV.

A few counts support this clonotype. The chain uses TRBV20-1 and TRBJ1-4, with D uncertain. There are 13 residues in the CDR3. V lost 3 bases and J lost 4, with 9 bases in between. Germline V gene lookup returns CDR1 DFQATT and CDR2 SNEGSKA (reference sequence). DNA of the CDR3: TGCAGTGCTAGGGAACGGAATAATGAAAAACTGTTTTTT. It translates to CSARERNNEKLFF.

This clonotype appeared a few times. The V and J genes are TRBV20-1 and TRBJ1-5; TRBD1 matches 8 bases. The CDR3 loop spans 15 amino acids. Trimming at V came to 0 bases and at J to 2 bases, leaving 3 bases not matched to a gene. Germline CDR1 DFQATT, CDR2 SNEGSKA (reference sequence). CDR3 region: CSARDHRGGNQPQHF. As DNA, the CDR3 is TGCAGTGCTAGAGACCACAGGGGGGGCAATCAGCCCCAGCATTTT.

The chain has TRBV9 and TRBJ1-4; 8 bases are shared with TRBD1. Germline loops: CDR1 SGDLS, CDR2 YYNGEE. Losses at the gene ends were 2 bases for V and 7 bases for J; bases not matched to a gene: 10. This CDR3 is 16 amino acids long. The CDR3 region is CASSVGQGAEGEKLFF. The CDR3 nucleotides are TGTGCCAGCAGCGTGGGGCAGGGGGCGGAAGGTGAAAAACTGTTTTTT. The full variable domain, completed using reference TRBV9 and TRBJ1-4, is DSGVTQTPKHLITATGQRVTLRCSPRSGDLSVYWYQQSLDQGLQFLIQYYNGEERAKGNILERFSAQQFPDLHSELNLSSLELGDSALYFCASSVGQGAEGEKLFFGSGTQLSVL.

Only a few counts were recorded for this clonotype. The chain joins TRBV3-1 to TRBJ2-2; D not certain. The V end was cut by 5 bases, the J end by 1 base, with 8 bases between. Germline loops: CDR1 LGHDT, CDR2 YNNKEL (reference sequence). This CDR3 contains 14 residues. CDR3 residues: CASSMDLNTGELFF. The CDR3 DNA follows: TGTGCCAGCAGCATGGACCTGAACACCGGGGAGCTGTTTTTT.

Here the CDR3 DNA reads TGTGCCAGCAGTCCTCCAACACAGGGACATGAGCAGTTCTTC. Protein sequence: CASSPPTQGHEQFF. J is TRBJ2-1 and V is TRBV28; tentative D call: TRBD1 (6 bases). The germline V gene encodes CDR1 MDHEN and CDR2 SYDVKM. This CDR3 region has 14 residues. V was cut by 5 bases and J by 8 bases, with 16 bases left in between.

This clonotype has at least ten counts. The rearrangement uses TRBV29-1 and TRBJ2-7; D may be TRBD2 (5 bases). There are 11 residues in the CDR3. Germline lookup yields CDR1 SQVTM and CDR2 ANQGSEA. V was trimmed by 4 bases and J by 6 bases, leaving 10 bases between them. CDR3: CSVVVGGEQYV. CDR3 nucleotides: TGCAGCGTTGTGGTAGGAGGCGAGCAGTACGTC.

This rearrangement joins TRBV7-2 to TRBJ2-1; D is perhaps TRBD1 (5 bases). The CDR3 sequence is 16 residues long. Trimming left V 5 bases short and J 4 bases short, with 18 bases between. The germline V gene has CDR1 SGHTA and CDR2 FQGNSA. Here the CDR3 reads CASSIEIGRVYNEQFF. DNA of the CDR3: TGTGCCAGCAGCATAGAGATAGGCAGGGTTTACAATGAGCAGTTCTTC.

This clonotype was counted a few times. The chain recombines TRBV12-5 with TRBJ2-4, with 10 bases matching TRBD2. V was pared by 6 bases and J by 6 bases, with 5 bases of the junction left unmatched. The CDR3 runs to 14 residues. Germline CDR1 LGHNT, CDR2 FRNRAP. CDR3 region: CASGNSGRRNIQYF. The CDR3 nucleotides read TGTGCTAGTGGAAATAGCGGGAGGAGAAACATTCAGTACTTC. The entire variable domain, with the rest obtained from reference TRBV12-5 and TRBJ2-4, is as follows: DARVTQTPRHKVTEMGQEVTMRCQPILGHNTVFWYRQTMMQGLELLAYFRNRAPLDDSGMPKDRFSAEMPDATLATLKIQPSEPRDSAVYFCASGNSGRRNIQYFGAGTRLSVL.

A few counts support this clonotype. The CDR3 DNA follows: TGTGCCATCAGTGAAGGTAGCTTTGAGCAGTTCTTC. This sequence encodes CAISEGSFEQFF. The chain links TRBV10-3 to TRBJ2-1; D remains unclear. V shed 3 bases and J shed 9 bases, with 9 bases lying between them. The germline V gene encodes CDR1 ENHRY and CDR2 SYGVKD. CDR3 length: 12 residues.

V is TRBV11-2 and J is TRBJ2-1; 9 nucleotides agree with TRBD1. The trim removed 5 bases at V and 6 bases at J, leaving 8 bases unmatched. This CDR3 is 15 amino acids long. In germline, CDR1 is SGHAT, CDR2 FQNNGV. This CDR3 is CASSPGDRVINEQFF. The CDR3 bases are TGTGCCAGCAGCCCCGGGGACAGGGTAATCAATGAGCAGTTCTTC. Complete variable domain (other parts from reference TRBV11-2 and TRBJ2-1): EAGVAQSPRYKIIEKRQSVAFWCNPISGHATLYWYQQILGQGPKLLIQFQNNGVVDDSQLPKDRFSAERLKGVDSTLKIQPAKLEDSAVYLCASSPGDRVINEQFFGPGTRLTVL.

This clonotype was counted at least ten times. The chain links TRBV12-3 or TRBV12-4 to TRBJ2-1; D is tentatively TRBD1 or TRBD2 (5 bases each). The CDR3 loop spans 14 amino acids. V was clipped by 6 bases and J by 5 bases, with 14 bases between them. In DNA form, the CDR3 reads TGTGCCAGCAGAGAAACCGGGACCAACAATGAGCAGTTCTTC. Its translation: CASRETGTNNEQFF.

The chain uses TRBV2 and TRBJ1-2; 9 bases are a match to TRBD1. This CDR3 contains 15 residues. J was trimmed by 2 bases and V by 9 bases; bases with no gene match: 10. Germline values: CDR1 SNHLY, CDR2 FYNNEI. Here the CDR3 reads CARAKRQGDNYGYTF. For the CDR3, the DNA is TGTGCCAGGGCGAAGCGACAGGGGGACAACTATGGCTACACCTTC.

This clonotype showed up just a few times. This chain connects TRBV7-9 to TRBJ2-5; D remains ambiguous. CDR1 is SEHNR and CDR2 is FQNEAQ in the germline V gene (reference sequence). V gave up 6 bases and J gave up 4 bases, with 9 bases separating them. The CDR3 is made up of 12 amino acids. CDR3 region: CASSFTLETQYF. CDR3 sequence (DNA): TGTGCCAGCAGTTTTACCCTAGAGACCCAGTACTTC.

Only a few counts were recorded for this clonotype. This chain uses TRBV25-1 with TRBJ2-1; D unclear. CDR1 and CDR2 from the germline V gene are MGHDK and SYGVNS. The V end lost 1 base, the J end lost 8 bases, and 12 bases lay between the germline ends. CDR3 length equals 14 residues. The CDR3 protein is CASSELSSRYEQFF. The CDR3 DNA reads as TGTGCCAGCAGTGAATTATCTTCTCGGTATGAGCAGTTCTTC.

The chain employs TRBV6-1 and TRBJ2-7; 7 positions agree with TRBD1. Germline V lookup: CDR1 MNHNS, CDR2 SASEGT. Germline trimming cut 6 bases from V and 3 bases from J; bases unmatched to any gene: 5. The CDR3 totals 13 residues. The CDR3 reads CASRRGPSYEQYF. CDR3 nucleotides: TGTGCCAGCAGGAGGGGGCCGAGCTACGAGCAGTACTTC.